This T cell receptor (beta chain) was sequenced in a study of shared clonotypes between healthy human individuals. Study outcomes and limitations: The study found lower generation probabilities in non-shared clonotypes than in those shared by all four donors. Sampling was confined to blood; repertoires within tissues likely differ.

About this clone: Its target is not known.

The CDR3 has 15 residues. CDR1 and CDR2 (germline): SEHNR, FQNEAQ (reference sequence). With 3 bases clipped from V and 1 base from J, the junction kept 4 bases outside the gene matches. Each PCR replicate from the sorted subsets contained about 180 ng DNA, which is some 32,000 T cell genomes. Clones were read by immunoSEQ multiplex PCR, and TCRdb kept only the in-frame ones, dropping some. The data show roughly 2,000,000 clones, with about 95% seen just once and 1.2% held by the top ten. CD45RO negativity and positive selection for CCR7 defined naive CD8 cells, a population that excluded terminally differentiated effector memory CD45RA+ cells.

V usage is TRBV7-9 and J usage is TRBJ2-7; 9 bases are shared with TRBD1. Sequenced: naive CD8+ T cells sorted from blood. The sequence derives from a man aged 18 to 30 in good health. The CDR3 reads CASSFRQGGSYEQYF. The CDR3 coding sequence is TGTGCCAGCAGCTTCAGACAGGGGGGATCCTACGAGCAGTACTTC.